This T cell receptor beta chain was observed in a study of T cell changes during pregnancy in multiple sclerosis. Profiling relied on immunoSEQ multiplex PCR, and the TCRdb table lists in-frame clones only, not all of them. The top ten hold approximately 0.43% of the sample, which has about 79,000 clones, about 93% seen once. V was shortened by 5 bases and J by 1 base, with 21 bases between the two germline ends. The CDR3 extends over 17 amino acids. Per germline, CDR1 SGHVS and CDR2 FQNEAQ. The clonotype comes from a female donor with multiple sclerosis, enrolled in a pregnancy study. The specimen comprised CD4+ T cells from peripheral blood mononuclear cells, sampled in the second trimester of pregnancy. The genes are TRBV7-8 and TRBJ2-7; D is perhaps TRBD1 (5 bases). The CDR3 region is CASSRRPPTVASYEQYF. The CDR3 DNA sequence: TGTGCCAGCAGCCGTCGCCCTCCGACAGTGGCGTCCTACGAGCAGTACTTC.